Listed below are T cell receptor beta chains from one sample, sequenced in a study of T cell responses to AZD1222 COVID-19 vaccine. Repertoires were generated with immunoSEQ multiplex PCR, while TCRdb's copy carries only in-frame clones and drops some. The data show about 140,000 clones, around 89% seen once. Sequenced material: peripheral blood, taken on day 0 of AZD1222 vaccination. The receptors originated from an adult in good health. Both conserved end residues are part of each CDR3. The order of the fields is J gene, D gene, V gene, clone size, CDR3 DNA, CDR3 protein. D genes are given only for firm matches. Clone size, where shown, is once, few, many, or a class for clones that have expanded.

TRBJ2-1 | . | TRBV4-2 | . | TGTGCCAGCAGCCGAGCCTCCTACAATGAGCAGTTCTTC | CASSRASYNEQFF
TRBJ2-7 | TRBD2 | TRBV7-9 | . | TGTGCCAGCAGCCCTAGCGGGACGTATCGCGAGCAGTACTTC | CASSPSGTYREQYF
TRBJ2-2 | . | TRBV28 | . | TGTGCCAGCAGTGGACATCCGAACACCGGGGAGCTGTTTTTT | CASSGHPNTGELFF
TRBJ2-1 | TRBD2 | TRBV19 | once | TGTGCCAGTAGTCTGGTGGGGACTAGCGGCTACAATGAGCAGTTCTTC | CASSLVGTSGYNEQFF
TRBJ2-3 | . | TRBV5-1 | . | TGCGCCAGCAGCCCCTCCCTGTACGGAGATACGCAGTATTTT | CASSPSLYGDTQYF
TRBJ2-1 | TRBD2 | TRBV6-5 | . | TGTGCCAGCAGCGTATTAGCGGGGGCCTACAATGAGCAGTTCTTC | CASSVLAGAYNEQFF
TRBJ2-2 | . | TRBV27 | few | TGTGCCAGCAGTCCGACGACAGTTCCCGGGGAGCTGTTTTTT | CASSPTTVPGELFF
TRBJ2-7 | TRBD1 | TRBV6-2/TRBV6-3 | . | TGTGCCAGCAGTTTACCCAAACGCTGGGACAGCCAACCCTCCTACGAGCAGTACTTC | CASSLPKRWDSQPSYEQYF
TRBJ1-5 | . | TRBV6-5 | . | TGTGCCAGCGCCGAGGGGGGTTCACGTCAGCCCCAGCATTTT | CASAEGGSRQPQHF
TRBJ1-2 | . | TRBV19 | . | TGTGCCAGTAGTATCAGTGACAGTCGACCGCCTAACTATGGCTACACCTTC | CASSISDSRPPNYGYTF
TRBJ2-7 | TRBD2 | TRBV11-2 | . | TGTGCCAGCAGCTCCGGACTAGCGGATAACTACGAGCAGTACTTC | CASSSGLADNYEQYF